What follows are 10 T cell receptor beta chains derived from one specimen sequenced in a study of T-cell reconstitution after alpha-beta-depleted transplantation in children. Preparation of the TCRbeta library was carried out with unique molecular identifiers. TCRdb used MiXCR to reprocess the PCR reads, holding one entry per CDR3 protein. Of fewer than 250,000 distinct CDR3 sequences listed, around 7.5% are singletons. This sample comprised PBMCs, mostly from graft donor cells, obtained 180 days after TCRalphabeta/CD19-depleted stem cell transplant. These receptors all stem from a male patient younger than 18 who had a stem cell transplant for acute lymphoblastic leukemia, so the T cells may come from the graft donor.

This clonotype was counted ten times or more. The chain carries TRBV27 and TRBJ1-6, with D perhaps matching TRBD1 (6 bases). The CDR3 is made up of 18 amino acids. Germline V lookup: CDR1 MNHEY, CDR2 SMNVEV (reference sequence). V was trimmed by 5 bases and J by 6 bases, leaving 23 bases between them. The CDR3 DNA is TGTGCCAGCAGTCAGGCCCCCCCCCTGACAGGACCTAATTCACCCCTCCACTTT. It codes for CASSQAPPLTGPNSPLHF.

This clonotype was detected ten times or more. The CDR3 protein is CATSDSYEQYF. CDR3 bases: TGTGCCACCAGTGATTCCTACGAGCAGTACTTC. The chain carries TRBV24-1 and TRBJ2-7; D is undetermined. This CDR3 is 11 amino acids long. V lost 2 bases to trimming and J lost 2 bases, with 0 bases between them. In germline, CDR1 is KGHDR, CDR2 SFDVKD.

This clonotype was found many times. The chain couples TRBV11-2 to TRBJ2-7; D ambiguous. Deletions cut 6 bases from V and 7 bases from J, with 10 bases between. This CDR3 contains 11 residues. Germline V gene data show CDR1 as SGHAT and CDR2 as FQNNGV. In DNA form, the CDR3 reads TGTGCCAGCAGTTCGACTGGAGAGCAGTACTTC. It translates to CASSSTGEQYF.

This clonotype has at least ten counts. The chain combines TRBV7-3 with TRBJ2-1; 11 bases line up with TRBD2. The CDR3 length is 17 residues. Germline trimming cut 1 base from V and 3 bases from J; bases unmatched to any gene: 5. Germline V gives CDR1 SGHTA, CDR2 FQGTGA. CDR3: CASSLSPGTSGYNEQFF. CDR3 sequence (DNA): TGTGCCAGCAGCTTAAGTCCCGGGACTAGCGGCTACAATGAGCAGTTCTTC. Complete variable domain (other parts from reference TRBV7-3 and TRBJ2-1): GAGVSQTPSNKVTEKGKYVELRCDPISGHTALYWYRQSLGQGPEFLIYFQGTGAADDSGLPNDRFFAVRPEGSVSTLKIQRTERGDSAVYLCASSLSPGTSGYNEQFFGPGTRLTVL.

This clonotype was seen many times. The chain's CDR3 is CASSYKRLAAYEQYF. The CDR3 coding sequence is TGTGCCAGCAGTTATAAACGACTAGCGGCCTACGAGCAGTACTTC. This chain uses TRBV6-5 with TRBJ2-7; 9 positions agree with TRBD2. The length of the CDR3 is 15 residues. With 3 bases clipped from V and 2 bases from J, the junction kept 5 bases outside the gene matches. Germline-derived CDR1 and CDR2 are MNHEY and SVGAGI.

This clonotype was seen many times. The rearrangement joins TRBV6-5 to TRBJ2-1; 9 bases are a match to TRBD1. CDR1 and CDR2 from the germline V gene are MNHEY and SVGAGI. The CDR3 has 15 residues. J was trimmed by 4 bases and V by 1 base; bases with no gene match: 2. The CDR3 loop reads CASSYYRGLYNEQFF. The CDR3 nucleotides are TGTGCCAGCAGTTACTACAGGGGGCTATACAATGAGCAGTTCTTC.

This clonotype has a count of ten or more. This sequence joins TRBV20-1 and TRBJ2-2; D possibly uses TRBD1 or TRBD2 (5 bases each). The CDR3 runs to 11 residues. Germline CDR1 and CDR2: DFQATT and SNEGSKA (reference sequence). V lost 6 bases, J lost 6 bases, and 8 bases lay in between. CDR3 DNA sequence: TGCAGTGCCGAGGGGCCCGGGGAGCTGTTTTTT. Residues: CSAEGPGELFF.

This clonotype was recorded many times. V gene TRBV3-1 combines with J gene TRBJ1-1; D unresolved. Germline V CDR1 and CDR2: LGHDT, YNNKEL (reference sequence). The V end lost 4 bases, the J end lost 2 bases, and 20 bases lay between the germline ends. This CDR3 spans 17 amino acids. The CDR3 loop is CASSPDVQLRDNTEAFF. The CDR3 coding sequence is TGTGCCAGCAGCCCCGATGTCCAGCTACGAGATAACACTGAAGCTTTCTTT.

This chain connects TRBV7-9 to TRBJ2-3; 7 bases are a match to TRBD2. V shed 6 bases and J 0 bases; nucleotides not matched to a gene: 0. In germline, CDR1 is SEHNR, CDR2 FQNEAQ (reference sequence). The CDR3 totals 13 residues. This chain's CDR3 is CASRGGSTDTQYF. In DNA form, the CDR3 reads TGTGCCAGCAGGGGGGGGAGCACAGATACGCAGTATTTT.

This clonotype was seen many times. The chain is built from TRBV20-1 and TRBJ2-2; 8 nucleotides align to TRBD2. The CDR3 runs 14 residues. CDR1 and CDR2 (germline): DFQATT, SNEGSKA (reference sequence). The ends lost 5 bases at V and 11 bases at J; junction bases unmatched: 13. CDR3 sequence: CSASPGLGGVELFF. The CDR3 coding sequence is TGCAGTGCTTCCCCGGGACTAGGGGGGGTTGAGCTGTTTTTT.